The entry below gives a single T cell receptor beta chain sequence along with its context. This sample was taken from a study of T cell changes during pregnancy in multiple sclerosis. The V end was cut by 3 bases, the J end by 11 bases, with 10 bases between. CDR3 length: 11 amino acids. The germline V gene encodes CDR1 LNHDA and CDR2 SQIVND (reference sequence). Sequencing was performed with immunoSEQ multiplex PCR; in TCRdb, only in-frame clones are kept and a portion is missing. The repertoire holds 100,000 to 110,000 clones, with 92% as singletons. J is TRBJ1-1 and V is TRBV19, with D possibly matching TRBD1 (5 bases). The input for sequencing was peripheral blood, taken after pregnancy. The receptor was isolated from a female donor with multiple sclerosis, enrolled in a pregnancy study. The chain's CDR3 is CASSIGGSAFF. The CDR3 region has the DNA TGTGCCAGTAGTATCGGGGGATCGGCTTTCTTT.